The 4 T cell receptor beta chains below were found in one sample sequenced in a study of cytomegalovirus exposure and HLA in healthy donors. With 60 Vbeta and 13 Jbeta primers, the PCR was carried out. Repertoires were generated with immunoSEQ multiplex PCR, while TCRdb's copy carries only in-frame clones and drops some. The data contain under 200,000 clones, approximately 78% of them seen just once; the ten biggest clones take up 0.96%. The sample was PBMCs. The receptors come from a girl aged 2-10 years in good health and CMV-seropositive.

The genes are TRBV28 and TRBJ1-1; possibly TRBD1 for D (5 bases). Germline lookup yields CDR1 MDHEN and CDR2 SYDVKM. The CDR3 has 14 residues. V lost 6 bases and J lost 5, with 16 bases in between. The CDR3 sequence: CASSQVAGGTEAFF. CDR3 nucleotides: TGTGCCAGCAGCCAAGTCGCCGGGGGGACTGAAGCTTTCTTT.

This rearrangement joins TRBV21-1 to TRBJ1-1; the table's D call of TRBD1 was not tested on the DNA. TRBV21-1 is described as a pseudogene. This CDR3 region has 16 residues. CDR3 DNA: TGTGCCAGCAGCCTGCGGACAGGGATGGAAAACACTGAAGCTTTCTTT. Translating it yields CASSLRTGMENTEAFF.

The CDR3 DNA reads TGCACCAGCAGCCAAGATGGGGGCGGGAGGTCCTACAATGAGCAGTTCTTC. Residues: CTSSQDGGGRSYNEQFF. This chain connects TRBV1 to TRBJ2-1; no DNA check was done on the table's D call, TRBD2. TRBV1 constitutes a pseudogene. The CDR3 consists of 17 residues.

This rearrangement joins TRBV5-1 to TRBJ1-2; D is unresolved. The CDR3 runs to 12 residues. Germline CDR1 reads SGHRS; CDR2 reads YFSETQ. The V and J ends lost 2 bases and 3 bases respectively, with 5 bases between them. The CDR3 here is CASSFDYYGYTF. DNA of the CDR3: TGCGCCAGCAGCTTTGACTACTATGGCTACACCTTC.